The 21 T cell receptor beta chains listed next were all sequenced from one sample in a study of T cells in tuberculosis. The data were produced by immunoSEQ multiplex PCR, yet TCRdb's version contains in-frame clones alone and is incomplete. The repertoire holds some 28,000 clones, with around 90% as singletons. The material sequenced was PBMCs. The source is a donor aged 10-35 years with latent tuberculosis or without tuberculosis infection.

The V and J genes are TRBV15 and TRBJ2-5, with no clear D. Per germline, CDR1 LNHNV and CDR2 YYDKDF (reference sequence). The V end lost 1 base, the J end lost 2 bases, and 11 bases lay between the germline ends. This CDR3 is built from 15 residues. The CDR3: CATSRAGSVQETQYF. The CDR3 region has the DNA TGTGCCACCAGCAGAGCCGGGTCGGTTCAAGAGACCCAGTACTTC.

V and J are TRBV7-8 and TRBJ1-1, with D perhaps TRBD1 (6 bases). The CDR3 is 13 amino acids. V gave up 8 bases and J gave up 11 bases, with 21 bases separating them. Looked up from germline, CDR1 is SGHVS and CDR2 is FQNEAQ. The CDR3, as DNA: TGTGCCAGCGGACAGAGTTACCCCTATTATGCTTTCTTT. Residues: CASGQSYPYYAFF.

This clone has only one observation. This rearrangement joins TRBV5-1 to TRBJ2-5, with 9 bases that match TRBD1. Germline trimming cut 4 bases from V and 4 bases from J; bases unmatched to any gene: 17. The CDR3 length is 18 residues. The V gene's germline CDR1 is SGHRS and CDR2 YFSETQ. This CDR3 is CASSGGTGLGIHRETQYF. CDR3 nucleotide sequence: TGCGCCAGCAGCGGGGGGACAGGGCTTGGGATACATCGAGAGACCCAGTACTTC.

V usage is TRBV7-9 and J usage is TRBJ1-6, with 7 bases matching TRBD1. Germline V CDR1 and CDR2: SEHNR, FQNEAQ (reference sequence). J gave up 7 bases and V 8 bases, and 5 bases lay outside the gene matches. The CDR3 is made up of 13 amino acids. Written as DNA, the CDR3 is TGTGCCAGCGTCAAGGGGGCGAATTCACCCCTCCACTTT. Its protein is CASVKGANSPLHF.

CDR3 bases: TGTGCCAGCAGTTACTCACTAGCGGGGGACACTGAAGCTTTCTTT. Its protein is CASSYSLAGDTEAFF. The rearrangement links TRBV6-5 to TRBJ1-1, with a tentative D call TRBD1 (5 bases). Trimming cost V 0 bases and J 3 bases, with 11 bases left between them. The CDR3 totals 15 residues. Germline V lookup: CDR1 MNHEY, CDR2 SVGAGI.

V usage is TRBV4-1 and J usage is TRBJ2-4; D not resolved. Trimming took 3 bases from V and 4 from J, leaving 13 bases between them. The germline V gene encodes CDR1 MGHRA and CDR2 YSYEKL. This CDR3 is built from 15 residues. This chain's CDR3 is CASSQGRRWKNIQYF. CDR3 sequence (DNA): TGCGCCAGCAGCCAGGGCAGGCGCTGGAAAAACATTCAGTACTTC.

The J gene is TRBJ2-4, the V gene TRBV6-1; D is possibly TRBD2 (6 bases). The ends were cut back, 2 bases at V and 0 bases at J, with 8 bases in the middle. CDR1 is MNHNS and CDR2 is SASEGT in the germline V gene. This CDR3 region has 15 residues. The CDR3 here is CASSEYGGAKNIQYF. The CDR3 DNA reads as TGTGCCAGCAGTGAATACGGGGGAGCCAAAAACATTCAGTACTTC.

The genes are TRBV15 and TRBJ2-7; 9 bases fit TRBD2. The CDR3 sequence is 16 residues long. V was clipped by 0 bases and J by 0 bases; unmatched bases: 3. Germline assignment: CDR1 LNHNV and CDR2 YYDKDF (reference sequence). This CDR3 is CATSRDLAGISYEQYF. The CDR3, as DNA: TGTGCCACCAGCAGAGATCTAGCGGGGATCTCCTACGAGCAGTACTTC.

V and J are TRBV10-3 and TRBJ2-7; TRBD1 agrees at 9 bases. V gave up 5 bases and J gave up 2 bases; unmatched junction bases: 4. The CDR3 totals 14 residues. Germline CDR1 and CDR2: ENHRY and SYGVKD. DNA for the CDR3: TGTGCCATCAGTTTGGGACAGGGAGCCTACGAGCAGTACTTC. Protein: CAISLGQGAYEQYF.

This chain connects TRBV7-2 to TRBJ2-2; 9 bases fit TRBD2. The CDR3 is 16 amino acids. J lost 3 bases, V lost 5 bases, and 7 bases had no gene match. Germline V CDR1 and CDR2: SGHTA, FQGNSA. The CDR3 sequence: CASSPRVAGDTGELFF. CDR3 DNA sequence: TGTGCCAGCAGCCCCCGGGTAGCGGGGGACACCGGGGAGCTGTTTTTT.

The chain links TRBV6-1 to TRBJ1-2; D is perhaps TRBD1 (5 bases). This CDR3 contains 11 residues. Deletions cut 3 bases from V and 8 bases from J, with 7 bases between. Looked up from germline, CDR1 is MNHNS and CDR2 is SASEGT. CDR3 loop: CASSEAGGYTF. In DNA, the CDR3 is TGTGCCAGCAGTGAGGCAGGGGGCTACACCTTC.

This clone was detected a few times. This rearrangement joins TRBV7-9 to TRBJ1-5; D unresolved. Germline V gene lookup returns CDR1 SEHNR and CDR2 FQNEAQ (reference sequence). V was clipped by 1 base and J by 3 bases, with 13 bases between them. This CDR3 spans 16 amino acids. In DNA, the CDR3 is TGTGCCAGCAGCTTAGGTGGCAGTCTCGTCAATCAGCCCCAGCATTTT. It encodes CASSLGGSLVNQPQHF.

The chain combines TRBV28 with TRBJ1-5, with 9 bases that match TRBD1. The V gene's germline CDR1 is MDHEN and CDR2 SYDVKM. The CDR3 has 16 amino acids. V gave up 2 bases and J gave up 4 bases; unmatched junction bases: 6. This CDR3 is CASSLEWTGVNQPQHF. DNA for the CDR3: TGTGCCAGCAGTTTAGAGTGGACAGGGGTGAATCAGCCCCAGCATTTT.

The chain is built from TRBV5-1 and TRBJ2-2; a weak D match, TRBD1 (6 bases). The V end was cut by 1 base, the J end by 6 bases, with 13 bases between. The V gene's germline CDR1 is SGHRS and CDR2 YFSETQ. The CDR3 loop spans 15 amino acids. CDR3 loop: CASSLMGAKAGELFF. In DNA, the CDR3 is TGCGCCAGCAGCTTGATGGGGGCTAAGGCCGGGGAGCTGTTTTTT.

V usage is TRBV28 and J usage is TRBJ1-4; TRBD1 matches 8 bases. Per germline, CDR1 MDHEN and CDR2 SYDVKM. The CDR3 has 15 residues. J lost 8 bases, V lost 4 bases, and 9 bases had no gene match. CDR3 residues: CASSSQTGESEKLFF. In DNA, the CDR3 is TGTGCCAGCAGTTCGCAGACAGGGGAGAGCGAAAAACTGTTTTTT.

CDR3 DNA sequence: TGTGCCAGCAGCCTACCGCAGGGGCCCCAGGAGACCCAGTACTTC. This codes for CASSLPQGPQETQYF. The chain employs TRBV28 and TRBJ2-5; D is perhaps TRBD1 (6 bases). The CDR3 covers 15 residues. Germline V gene data show CDR1 as MDHEN and CDR2 as SYDVKM. The germline V and J ends were trimmed by 6 bases and 5 bases, with 19 bases remaining between them.

V and J are TRBV18 and TRBJ2-2; a weak D match, TRBD1 (6 bases). Trimming removed 3 bases at V and 5 bases at J, with 19 bases between. CDR3 length equals 17 residues. Germline V gives CDR1 KGHSH, CDR2 LQKENI. The CDR3 DNA follows: TGTGCCAGCTCACCGGGACCGGGACACCACTTGACCGGGGAGCTGTTTTTT. It yields the protein CASSPGPGHHLTGELFF.

J is TRBJ1-4 and V is TRBV18, with D unresolved. Between the trimmed V and J ends, which lost 3 bases and 8 bases, there was a span of 16 bases. CDR3 length equals 15 residues. The V gene's germline CDR1 is KGHSH and CDR2 LQKENI. The CDR3 loop is CASSPQLLRVEKLFF. Here the CDR3 DNA reads TGTGCCAGCTCACCCCAACTACTTCGGGTAGAAAAACTGTTTTTT.

This clone occurred a few times. The chain has TRBV21-1 and TRBJ2-1; TRBD1 was called by the table and not checked on the DNA. TRBV21-1 is tagged as a pseudogene. This CDR3 has 18 amino acids. The DNA for the CDR3 is TGTGCCAGCAGCAAGGACAGTAGGTTACAGTCCTCCTACAATGAGCAGTTCTTC. It yields the protein CASSKDSRLQSSYNEQFF.

The chain is built from TRBV7-9 and TRBJ1-3; D is unresolved. CDR3 length: 15 residues. The V gene's germline CDR1 is SEHNR and CDR2 FQNEAQ (reference sequence). Trimming took 1 base from V and 1 from J, leaving 8 bases between them. The DNA for the CDR3 is TGTGCCAGCAGCTTAGGAAGCGATTCTGGAAACACCATATATTTT. This gives the protein CASSLGSDSGNTIYF.

DNA of the CDR3: TGTGCCAGCAGCTTGGGGACAGGGATTGAAGCTTTCTTT. Translating gives CASSLGTGIEAFF. V and J are TRBV7-8 and TRBJ1-1, with TRBD1 matching 9 bases. The V gene end was trimmed by 3 bases and the J gene end by 7 bases; junction bases not matched to a gene: 3. The CDR3 spans 13 residues. Germline V gene sequence: CDR1 SGHVS, CDR2 FQNEAQ.